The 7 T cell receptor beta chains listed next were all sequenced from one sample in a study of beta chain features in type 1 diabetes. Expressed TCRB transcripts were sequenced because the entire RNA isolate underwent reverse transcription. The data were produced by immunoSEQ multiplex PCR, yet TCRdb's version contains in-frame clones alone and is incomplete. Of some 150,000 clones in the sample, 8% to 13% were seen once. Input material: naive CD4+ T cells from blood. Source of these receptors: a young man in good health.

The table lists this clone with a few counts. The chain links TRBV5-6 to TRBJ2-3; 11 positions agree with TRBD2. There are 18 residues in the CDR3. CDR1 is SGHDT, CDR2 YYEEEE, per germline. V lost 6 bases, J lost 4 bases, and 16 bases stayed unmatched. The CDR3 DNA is TGTGCCAGCACCCTGCGCCGAAAGACTAGCGGGGTCGCAGATACGCAGTATTTT. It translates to CASTLRRKTSGVADTQYF.

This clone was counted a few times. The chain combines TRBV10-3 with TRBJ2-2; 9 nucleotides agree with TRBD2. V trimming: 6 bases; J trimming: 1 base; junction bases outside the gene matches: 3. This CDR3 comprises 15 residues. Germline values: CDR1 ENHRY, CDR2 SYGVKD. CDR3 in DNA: TGTGCCATCAGCTTGACTAGCGGGAACACCGGGGAGCTGTTTTTT. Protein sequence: CAISLTSGNTGELFF.

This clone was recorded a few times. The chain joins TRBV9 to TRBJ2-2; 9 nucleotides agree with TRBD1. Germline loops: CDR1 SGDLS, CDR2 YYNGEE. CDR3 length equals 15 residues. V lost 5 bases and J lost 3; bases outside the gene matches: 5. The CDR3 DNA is TGTGCCAGCAGTCCGACAGGGGGATACACCGGGGAGCTGTTTTTT. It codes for CASSPTGGYTGELFF.

The CDR3 DNA reads TGTGCCAGCAGACCTAGGACAGGGTCAGTCCGGACTAATGAAAAACTGTTTTTT. Its translation: CASRPRTGSVRTNEKLFF. V usage is TRBV7-8 and J usage is TRBJ1-4; 8 bases map to TRBD1. This CDR3 comprises 18 residues. Germline V gene data show CDR1 as SGHVS and CDR2 as FQNEAQ. V shed 6 bases, J shed 2 bases, and the junction held 14 bases outside the gene matches.

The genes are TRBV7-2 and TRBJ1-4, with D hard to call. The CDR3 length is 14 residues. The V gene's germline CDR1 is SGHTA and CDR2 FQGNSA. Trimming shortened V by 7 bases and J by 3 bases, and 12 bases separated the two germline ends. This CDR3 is CASNGGSSNEKLFF. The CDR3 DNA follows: TGTGCCAGCAACGGAGGGAGCTCTAATGAAAAACTGTTTTTT.

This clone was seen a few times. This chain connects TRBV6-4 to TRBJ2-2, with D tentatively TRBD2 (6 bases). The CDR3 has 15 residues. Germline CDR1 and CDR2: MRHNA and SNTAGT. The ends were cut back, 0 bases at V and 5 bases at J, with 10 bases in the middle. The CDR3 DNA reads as TGTGCCAGCAGTGACTCCGTGGGGGGAACCGGGGAGCTGTTTTTT. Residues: CASSDSVGGTGELFF.

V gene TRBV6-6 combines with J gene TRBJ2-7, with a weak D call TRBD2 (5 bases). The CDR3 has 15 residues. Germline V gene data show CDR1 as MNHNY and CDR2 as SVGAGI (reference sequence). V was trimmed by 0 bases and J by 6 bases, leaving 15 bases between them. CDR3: CASSYSPGSGREQYF. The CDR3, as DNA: TGTGCCAGCAGTTACTCTCCGGGGTCAGGTCGCGAGCAGTACTTC.